This is a list of T cell receptor beta chains from one sample in a study of blood T cell repertoires in COVID-19. The protocol was immunoSEQ multiplex PCR, while the TCRdb copy is restricted to in-frame clones and leaves out a portion. Of 200,000 to 300,000 clones in the sample, about 87% were seen once. The specimen was peripheral blood. The receptor set was obtained from a woman aged 45 to 65 with acute or convalescent COVID-19. Both conserved end residues are part of each CDR3. D genes are given only for firm matches. Clone size is not always given. Where it is, it says once, few, many or a class for expanded clones.

clone_size | j_call | d_call | v_call | cdr3_nt | cdr3_aa
. | TRBJ2-7 | TRBD2 | TRBV5-4 | TGTGCCAGCAGGCCAACCACTAGCGATTCCTACGAGCAGTACTTC | CASRPTTSDSYEQYF
. | TRBJ2-3 | TRBD2 | TRBV6-6 | TGTGCCAGCAGTCGGCGGGCTAGCGGGGCTAGCACAGATACGCAGTATTTT | CASSRRASGASTDTQYF
. | TRBJ2-1 | TRBD2 | TRBV6-5 | TGTGCCAGCAGTTACTCTAGCGGGAGGGCCGGGAATGAGCAGTTCTTC | CASSYSSGRAGNEQFF
. | TRBJ2-7 | . | TRBV6-5 | TGTGCCAGCAGTTATCAGGGACTTATCTACGAGCAGTACTTC | CASSYQGLIYEQYF
. | TRBJ2-7 | TRBD2 | TRBV5-1 | TGCGCCAGCAGCCCGGAAGGCGGGGGGGGTTACGAGCAGTACTTC | CASSPEGGGGYEQYF
. | TRBJ2-7 | TRBD1 | TRBV11-2 | TGTGCCAGCAGCTTAGACAGGGGGCGTTACGAGCAGTACTTC | CASSLDRGRYEQYF
. | TRBJ2-1 | . | TRBV29-1 | TGCAGCGTTGGGGCAGGGAATGACAATGAGCAGTTCTTC | CSVGAGNDNEQFF
. | TRBJ2-3 | TRBD2 | TRBV2 | TGTGCCAGCAAGGGACTAGTAACAGATACGCAGTATTTT | CASKGLVTDTQYF
. | TRBJ2-7 | TRBD2 | TRBV13 | TGTGCCACCGCTACCTGGGAGCGGGAGACTCTCGAGCAGTACTTC | CATATWERETLEQYF
. | TRBJ2-7 | TRBD1 | TRBV27 | TGTGCCAGCAGTTTTTCAGGACAGGGCCTTACCTACGAGCAGTACTTC | CASSFSGQGLTYEQYF
. | TRBJ1-1 | . | TRBV7-2 | TGTGCCAGCAGCTCCGGTCCGAAGAACACTGAAGCTTTCTTT | CASSSGPKNTEAFF
few | TRBJ1-1 | . | TRBV4-3 | TGCGCCAGCAGCCAAGACTCGGGTTTAGGCGCTGAAGCTTTCTTT | CASSQDSGLGAEAFF
. | TRBJ2-7 | . | TRBV3-1/TRBV3-2 | TGTGCCAGCAGCCAAGTCGGGGACGAGCAGTACTTC | CASSQVGDEQYF
. | TRBJ1-6 | . | TRBV30 | TGTGCCTGGATACAGGGTTATAATTCACCCCTCCACTTT | CAWIQGYNSPLHF
. | TRBJ1-2 | TRBD1 | TRBV7-2 | TGTGCCAGCAGCACACAGGGGGCGCCTGGCTACACCTTC | CASSTQGAPGYTF
. | TRBJ1-1 | . | TRBV19 | TGTGCCAGTAGTAATGGCGGGAACACTGAAGCTTTCTTT | CASSNGGNTEAFF
. | TRBJ2-3 | TRBD1 | TRBV9 | TGTGCCAGCAGCCCTCGTCGGGGACAGGGGGCCGATACGCAGTATTTT | CASSPRRGQGADTQYF
medium-sized | TRBJ1-4 | . | TRBV3-1/TRBV3-2 | TGTGCCAGCAGCCAAGATTCAGTTATGAGGCATGAAAAACTGTTTTTT | CASSQDSVMRHEKLFF
. | TRBJ2-5 | . | TRBV7-2 | TGTGCCAGCAGCTTTCAGGGCAAGGAGACCCAGTACTTC | CASSFQGKETQYF
. | TRBJ2-5 | . | TRBV7-9 | TGTGCCAGCAGCCCAAACCCGCGAGGCCGAGAGACCCAGTACTTC | CASSPNPRGRETQYF
. | TRBJ1-2 | TRBD1 | TRBV4-2 | TGTGCCAGCAGCCATAGGGGGCGGACCACTAACTATGGCTACACCTTC | CASSHRGRTTNYGYTF
many | TRBJ1-3 | . | TRBV5-1 | TGCGCCAGCAGCTCCTCGCCGGGCTCTGGAAACACCATATATTTT | CASSSSPGSGNTIYF
. | TRBJ2-2 | TRBD2 | TRBV28 | TGTGCCAGCAGTTTTCGCGGGGGGAACACCGGGGAGCTGTTTTTT | CASSFRGGNTGELFF
. | TRBJ2-2 | TRBD1 | TRBV7-7 | TGTGCCAGCAGCTCCCGGGACAGGGGCACCGGGGAGCTGTTTTTT | CASSSRDRGTGELFF
. | TRBJ2-2 | TRBD2 | TRBV11-2 | TGTGCCAGCAGCTTTACCCTAGCGGGAGGTATCAACACCGGGGAGCTGTTTTTT | CASSFTLAGGINTGELFF
. | TRBJ1-1 | TRBD1 | TRBV29-1 | TGCAGCGTTGCATTACAGGGGACTGAAGCTTTCTTT | CSVALQGTEAFF
. | TRBJ2-5 | . | TRBV6-2/TRBV6-3 | . | CASSLLLLETQYF
. | TRBJ1-1 | TRBD1 | TRBV27 | TGTGCCAGCAGTTCCTGGACAGGGATGAACACTGAAGCTTTCTTT | CASSSWTGMNTEAFF
. | TRBJ1-5 | . | TRBV3-1/TRBV3-2 | TGTGCCAGCAGCCAAAGGAGGCCGACTGAAAATCAGCCCCAGCATTTT | CASSQRRPTENQPQHF
. | TRBJ1-1 | TRBD1 | TRBV28 | TGTGCCAGCAGTTCCCCGGGACAGGGCGCTGAAGCTTTCTTT | CASSSPGQGAEAFF
. | TRBJ1-2 | TRBD1 | TRBV2 | TGTGCCAGCAGTGAGGTGCAGGGGGCATGGGGCTACACCTTC | CASSEVQGAWGYTF
once | TRBJ2-1 | . | TRBV19 | TGTGCCAGTAGTATAGATCGAGGGTTCTCCTACAATGAGCAGTTCTTC | CASSIDRGFSYNEQFF
. | TRBJ2-2 | TRBD1 | TRBV24-1 | TGTGCCACCAGTGATCCTACAGGGGGGAGGACCGGGGAGCTGTTTTTT | CATSDPTGGRTGELFF
. | TRBJ2-1 | . | TRBV7-3 | TGTGCCAGCAGCATCCACAGGGTCAATGAGCAGTTCTTC | CASSIHRVNEQFF